A single sample is the source of the 21 T cell receptor beta chains below, sequenced in a study of cytomegalovirus exposure and HLA in healthy donors. Libraries were prepared by immunoSEQ multiplex PCR; TCRdb keeps only in-frame clonotypes and omits some of them. In the table there are about 58,000 clones, 90% of which are singletons. Sequenced material: PBMCs. Receptors were obtained from a man between 18 and 35 years old in good health and CMV-seronegative.

The chain couples TRBV19 to TRBJ2-7, with 9 bases aligning to TRBD1. Germline CDR1 is LNHDA and CDR2 is SQIVND (reference sequence). Unmatched junction bases numbered 6, after V lost 5 bases and J lost 4 bases. The CDR3 has 14 amino acids. The CDR3 region has the DNA TGTGCCAGTAGTCCACAGGGGGCAGGTTACGAGCAGTACTTC. Translation gives CASSPQGAGYEQYF.

The genes are TRBV19 and TRBJ2-3, with TRBD2 matching over 7 bases. Trimming removed 4 bases from V and 2 bases from J; junction bases left unmatched: 9. Per germline, CDR1 LNHDA and CDR2 SQIVND (reference sequence). This CDR3 has 16 residues. The CDR3 spells CASSSGSGSNTDTQYF. The CDR3 nucleotides read TGTGCCAGTAGTAGCGGGAGTGGGTCTAACACAGATACGCAGTATTTT.

This rearrangement joins TRBV6-5 to TRBJ2-7, with 9 bases identical to TRBD2. Germline V gene data show CDR1 as MNHEY and CDR2 as SVGAGI. CDR3 size: 13 residues. Germline trimming cut 2 bases from V and 7 bases from J; bases unmatched to any gene: 3. The CDR3 DNA reads as TGTGCCAGCAGTTACGCGGGAGGGGGAGAGCAGTACTTC. Translated, it gives CASSYAGGGEQYF.

This clone was seen a handful of times. This chain links TRBV2 with TRBJ2-7; D is possibly TRBD2 (5 bases). The CDR3 loop spans 16 amino acids. Germline V lookup: CDR1 SNHLY, CDR2 FYNNEI. The ends were cut back, 9 bases at V and 4 bases at J, with 25 bases in the middle. CDR3 nucleotide sequence: TGTGCCAGAACTATCTCTGGGGAGATCAAGGTGTACGAGCAGTACTTC. Amino acids: CARTISGEIKVYEQYF.

This clone was detected only once. This chain links TRBV5-6 with TRBJ2-3; TRBD2 matches 7 bases. V shed 5 bases, J shed 4 bases, and the junction held 10 bases outside the gene matches. The germline CDR1 and CDR2 sequences are SGHDT and YYEEEE. The CDR3 length is 15 residues. CDR3 coding DNA: TGTGCCAGCAGTGTATCGCGGGAGTACGCAGATACGCAGTATTTT. Translation gives CASSVSREYADTQYF.

This clone was found a few times. This chain links TRBV28 with TRBJ2-7; 9 nucleotides agree with TRBD2. The CDR3 runs 14 residues. After removal of 6 bases from V and 6 bases from J, the junction contained 9 bases not matched to a gene. Germline CDR1 is MDHEN and CDR2 is SYDVKM. CDR3 residues: CASRNGGTSPEQYF. DNA for the CDR3: TGTGCCAGCAGGAACGGGGGGACTAGCCCCGAGCAGTACTTC.

The genes are TRBV5-1 and TRBJ2-7; 7 nucleotides align to TRBD1. V was clipped by 1 base and J by 3 bases; unmatched bases: 4. The CDR3 length is 14 residues. The germline V gene has CDR1 SGHRS and CDR2 YFSETQ. This chain's CDR3 is CASSLRAGGYEQYF. In DNA, the CDR3 is TGCGCCAGCAGCTTGAGGGCAGGGGGCTACGAGCAGTACTTC.

This rearrangement joins TRBV5-6 to TRBJ2-7; 16 positions agree with TRBD2. CDR1 is SGHDT and CDR2 is YYEEEE in the germline V gene. This CDR3 comprises 14 residues. V trimming: 2 bases; J trimming: 9 bases; junction bases outside the gene matches: 2. In DNA form, the CDR3 reads TGTGCCAGCAGCTTAGGGACTAGCGGGAGGGTGCAGTACTTC. Its protein is CASSLGTSGRVQYF. The full variable domain, rest sourced from reference TRBV5-6 and TRBJ2-7, is DAGVTQSPTHLIKTRGQQVTLRCSPKSGHDTVSWYQQALGQGPQFIFQYYEEEERQRGNFPDRFSGHQFPNYSSELNVNALLLGDSALYLCASSLGTSGRVQYFGPGTRLTVT.

This clone was seen a few times. V usage is TRBV7-8 and J usage is TRBJ1-1; no clear D gene. The CDR3 spans 12 residues. CDR1 and CDR2 from the germline V gene are SGHVS and FQNEAQ. V lost 3 bases to trimming and J lost 2 bases, with 4 bases between them. The CDR3 DNA reads TGTGCCAGCAGCTTCCAAAACACTGAAGCTTTCTTT. Translation gives CASSFQNTEAFF.

This chain links TRBV7-8 with TRBJ2-5; tentatively, D is TRBD1 (5 bases). The germline CDR1 and CDR2 sequences are SGHVS and FQNEAQ. V lost 8 bases and J lost 3, with 13 bases in between. The CDR3 runs 13 residues. CDR3 residues: CASGVGREETQYF. In nucleotides, the CDR3 is TGTGCCAGCGGTGTTGGCAGGGAAGAGACCCAGTACTTC.

This chain links TRBV28 with TRBJ1-2, with 11 bases matching TRBD1. CDR1 MDHEN and CDR2 SYDVKM come from the germline V gene. J lost 7 bases, V lost 6 bases, and 10 bases had no gene match. The length of the CDR3 is 15 residues. The DNA of the CDR3 is TGTGCCAGCAGCCGACTAGGACAGGGGGCGTCTGGCTACACCTTC. Protein sequence: CASSRLGQGASGYTF.

The CDR3 loop is CASSGGSHSGANVLTF. CDR3 sequence (DNA): TGTGCCAGCAGTGGAGGGTCCCACTCTGGGGCCAACGTCCTGACTTTC. The chain employs TRBV2 and TRBJ2-6; tentative D call: TRBD2 (5 bases). The CDR3 runs to 16 residues. Germline CDR1 is SNHLY and CDR2 is FYNNEI. V gave up 4 bases and J gave up 0 bases, with 10 bases separating them. The complete variable domain, with remaining parts taken from reference TRBV2 and TRBJ2-6, reads EPEVTQTPSHQVTQMGQEVILRCVPISNHLYFYWYRQILGQKVEFLVSFYNNEISEKSEIFDDQFSVERPDGSNFTLKIRSTKLEDSAMYFCASSGGSHSGANVLTFGAGSRLTVL.

The chain employs TRBV27 and TRBJ2-7; the match to TRBD2 covers 10 bases. Germline V gene lookup returns CDR1 MNHEY and CDR2 SMNVEV (reference sequence). The CDR3 is 19 amino acids. Trimming removed 6 bases from V and 0 bases from J; junction bases left unmatched: 17. The CDR3 DNA is TGTGCCAGCAGCCCGCTGACTAGCGGGTATCCTCTTAGCTCCTACGAGCAGTACTTC. Protein product: CASSPLTSGYPLSSYEQYF.

The chain links TRBV6-1 to TRBJ1-1; D perhaps matches TRBD1 (5 bases). Germline V CDR1 and CDR2: MNHNS, SASEGT. This CDR3 spans 13 amino acids. The V end was cut by 8 bases, the J end by 1 base, with 11 bases between. CDR3 sequence reads: CASPSRENTEAFF. The CDR3 nucleotides read TGTGCCAGCCCCTCCAGGGAGAACACTGAAGCTTTCTTT.

With respect to this clone: The CDR3 does not close with the conserved phenylalanine or tryptophan, likely indicating a read error. The limits of the CDR3 on the DNA are not certain, so only TCRdb's listed CDR3 is given. The chain uses TRBV4-1 and TRBJ1-5; TRBD1, as called in the table, went unchecked against the DNA. The CDR3 length is 10 residues, termini included. Germline V gives CDR1 MGHRA, CDR2 YSYEKL. The CDR3 is CASSLDLMWA.

The V and J genes are TRBV20-1 and TRBJ1-4; tentative D call: TRBD1 (5 bases). The CDR3 runs 11 residues. Germline lookup yields CDR1 DFQATT and CDR2 SNEGSKA (reference sequence). The CDR3 loop reads CSAVRDEKLFF. The CDR3 DNA sequence: TGCAGCGCCGTCAGGGATGAAAAACTGTTTTTT.

This clone appeared once. V gene TRBV7-2 combines with J gene TRBJ2-2, with 8 nucleotides matching TRBD1. V shed 5 bases and J 7 bases; nucleotides not matched to a gene: 15. This CDR3 contains 17 residues. Germline V gives CDR1 SGHTA, CDR2 FQGNSA. The CDR3 region is CASSLPKDREWNGELFF. DNA of the CDR3: TGTGCCAGCAGCCTTCCCAAGGACAGGGAGTGGAACGGGGAGCTGTTTTTT.

This clone has only a few counts. The J gene is TRBJ1-1, the V gene TRBV9; D is unresolved. V lost 4 bases and J lost 0, with 4 bases in between. Germline CDR1 reads SGDLS; CDR2 reads YYNGEE. The CDR3 runs 12 residues. The CDR3 loop is CASSTLNTEAFF. Here the CDR3 DNA reads TGTGCCAGCAGCACACTGAACACTGAAGCTTTCTTT.

V usage is TRBV5-1 and J usage is TRBJ1-1; weak D call: TRBD1 (6 bases). Per the germline V gene, CDR1 is SGHRS and CDR2 is YFSETQ. Deletions cut 5 bases from V and 1 base from J, with 9 bases between. CDR3 size: 13 residues. The CDR3 loop is CASRKGENTEAFF. CDR3 nucleotides: TGCGCCAGCAGGAAGGGGGAGAACACTGAAGCTTTCTTT.

The rearrangement links TRBV6-1 to TRBJ1-1, with unresolved D. The CDR3 is 15 amino acids. V lost 7 bases and J lost 6, with 21 bases in between. Germline lookup yields CDR1 MNHNS and CDR2 SASEGT. The CDR3: CASTEGDDSWAEAFF. The CDR3 bases are TGTGCCAGCACCGAAGGCGATGACTCATGGGCTGAAGCTTTCTTT.

Of note for this clone: The junction shows a germline mismatch at one end, possibly a read error. This rearrangement joins TRBV7-7 to TRBJ2-2; 7 bases line up with TRBD2. The germline CDR1 and CDR2 sequences are SSHAT and FNYEAQ (reference sequence). This CDR3 comprises 14 residues. CDR3 sequence: CASSPRTSTGELFF. CDR3 sequence (DNA): TGTGCTAGCAGCCCAAGGACTAGCACCGGGGAGCTGTTTTTT.